This T cell receptor (beta chain) was found in a study of breast tumors, draining lymph nodes, adjacent tissues (dated by TCRdb to about 2016). Regarding the complete study: TCR beta repertoires were compared across tumor, adjacent nontumor tissue and axillary lymph nodes obtained from breast cancer patients. In human breast cancer, the study set out to assess how tumor, surrounding tissue and draining lymph node repertoires relate to one another and whether T cells might be exchanged between them. The paper as a whole reports these results and caveats: The data were considered consistent with most tumor T cells being derived from the lymph node and subsequently expanding within tumor tissue. Tumor T-cell repertoires showed less diversity than lymph node repertoires and more diversity than nontumor tissue repertoires, and tumor T-cell repertoires showed preferential V and J gene usage. The conclusion that tumor T cells originate in lymph nodes was framed as consistent with a hypothesis rather than directly demonstrated. In luminal-like breast cancer, tumor and nontumor tissue repertoires resembled each other significantly more than in basal-like breast cancer.

Sequencing was carried out with an Illumina HiSeq 2000. Multiplex PCR amplification was used to generate the TCR beta chain libraries. The amplified TCR beta chain products were analyzed by high-throughput sequencing. Using fastp at Q25 and MiXCR, TCRdb reprocessed the public reads and kept productive beta chains. Identical CDR3 protein sequences are pooled into one entry, listed with their most common genes and DNA. Across this sample there are approximately 150,000 distinct CDR3 sequences, with about 30% seen only once. About 2.5% of the sample rests with the top ten. With respect to this clonotype: Its specific antigen is unknown. A much larger clonotype is one base distant, so this may be a read error.

According to the germline V gene (reference sequence), CDR1 reads DFQATT and CDR2 reads SNEGSKA. Inclusive of the bounding cysteine and phenylalanine, the CDR3 is 17 residues long. Only CDR3 DNA is held: 51 bases, read in frame from base 1. Here V drops 0 bases and J drops 8 bases, and the junction holds 11 bases not matched to any gene. Lymph node samples were obtained from the axillary draining lymph nodes of breast cancer patients. The chain uses TRBV20-1 and TRBJ1-6, with TRBD1 identical over 9 junction bases. This TCR was sampled from a female donor with breast cancer. Some clones in this sample may be carry-over from other donors' samples. The sample taken for sequencing was axillary lymph node tissue. The DNA sequence is TGCAGTGCTAGAGATCTTGGGGACAGGGCTTATGATTCACCCCTCCACTTT. Its protein product is CSARDLGDRAYDSPLHF.